This T cell receptor beta chain emerged from a study of CD8 T cells in Susac syndrome. The authors carried out high-throughput sequencing of TCR beta. They applied it to CD8+ and CD4+ T cells obtained from blood. Negative magnetic isolation gave CD8+ and CD4+ cells; FACS enriched CD8+ TEMRA. RNA amounts of 0.5 to 1 ug underwent reverse transcription with random hexamers. The TCR beta CDR3 was amplified by immunoSEQ multiplex PCR across 54 Vbeta, 13 Jbeta. TCRdb passed the immunoSEQ multiplex PCR reads through MiXCR, listing each CDR3 protein once. The table records approximately 130,000 distinct CDR3 sequences, around nine tenths of them present only once. Unmatched junction bases numbered 3, after V lost 6 bases and J lost 4 bases. There are 14 residues in the CDR3. The germline V gene encodes CDR1 LNHDA and CDR2 SQIVND (reference sequence). Whole-study findings and limits: That the number of individuals in its TCR sequencing and HLA analysis was relatively small was acknowledged by the study.

Points on this clonotype: Its antigen remains unidentified.

The specimen sequenced was CD8+ T cells from PBMCs. The J gene is TRBJ2-1, the V gene TRBV19, with TRBD2 matching over 10 bases. This TCR came from a human donor with multiple sclerosis. Written as DNA, the CDR3 is TGTGCCAGTAGATGGACTAGCGGATACAATGAGCAGTTCTTC. Amino acids: CASRWTSGYNEQFF.